Presented here are 25 T cell receptor beta chains from one specimen sequenced in a study of Tregs in tolerant kidney transplant recipients. Generated by immunoSEQ multiplex PCR, the TCRdb table keeps only in-frame clones and is missing some. The repertoire holds some 240,000 clones, with approximately 84% as singletons. Material: CD4+ T cells from blood. The receptors come from a human donor in good health.

This chain connects TRBV6-1 to TRBJ1-5; no definite D call. Trimming shortened V by 2 bases and J by 5 bases, and 10 bases separated the two germline ends. Germline V CDR1 and CDR2: MNHNS, SASEGT. CDR3 length: 14 amino acids. CDR3 in amino acids: CASSELGGHQPQHF. CDR3 nucleotides: TGTGCCAGCAGTGAACTTGGAGGGCATCAGCCCCAGCATTTT.

The chain joins TRBV27 to TRBJ2-5; TRBD1 aligns across 7 bases. The CDR3 runs 14 residues. The trim removed 6 bases at V and 4 bases at J, leaving 8 bases unmatched. Germline CDR1 MNHEY, CDR2 SMNVEV (reference sequence). The CDR3 DNA sequence: TGTGCCAGCAGGAAACAGGGGCTCTCAGAGACCCAGTACTTC. Translation gives CASRKQGLSETQYF.

The gene calls are TRBV6-6 and TRBJ2-3, with a weak D call TRBD2 (6 bases). From germline, CDR1 is MNHNY and CDR2 SVGAGI (reference sequence). CDR3 size: 14 residues. V was pared by 2 bases and J by 5 bases, with 11 bases between. The CDR3: CASSYLQAGDTQYF. The CDR3 DNA reads TGTGCCAGCAGTTACCTCCAAGCGGGAGATACGCAGTATTTT.

V usage is TRBV4-2 and J usage is TRBJ1-5; a possible D gene is TRBD1 (5 bases). The V and J ends lost 5 bases and 11 bases respectively, with 16 bases between them. Germline assignment: CDR1 LGHNA and CDR2 YNFKEQ. There are 13 residues in the CDR3. The DNA for the CDR3 is TGTGCCAGCAGCGGGGGAACGAGATCGTCCCAGCATTTT. Translated, it gives CASSGGTRSSQHF.

This chain joins TRBV6-1 and TRBJ1-1; D call uncertain. The V and J ends lost 6 bases and 0 bases respectively, with 11 bases between them. The CDR3 has 14 amino acids. Per the germline V gene, CDR1 is MNHNS and CDR2 is SASEGT. CDR3 region: CASSLSGMNTEAFF. CDR3 sequence (DNA): TGTGCCAGCAGCCTAAGCGGTATGAACACTGAAGCTTTCTTT.

The chain has TRBV30 and TRBJ2-5; D is undetermined. Trimming pared 2 bases from V and 5 bases from J, leaving 15 bases between. Germline CDR1 reads GTSNPN; CDR2 reads SVGIG (reference sequence). The CDR3 is 14 residues long. In nucleotides, the CDR3 is TGTGCCTGGAGTTTGAAGGGTAGTACGGAGACCCAGTACTTC. As protein: CAWSLKGSTETQYF.

J is TRBJ2-1 and V is TRBV12-2. TRBV12-2 corresponds to a pseudogene. The CDR3 runs to 14 residues. The CDR3 region is CASRPRAAYNEQFF. Written as DNA, the CDR3 is TGTGCAAGTCGCCCTAGGGCGGCCTACAATGAGCAGTTCTTC.

The chain has TRBV13 and TRBJ2-7; no definite D call. CDR3 length: 14 amino acids. V dropped 1 base and J dropped 0 bases, with 7 bases sitting between them. Germline V gives CDR1 PRHDT, CDR2 FYEKMQ (reference sequence). The CDR3 is CASSLDRNSYEQYF. Written as DNA, the CDR3 is TGTGCCAGCAGCTTAGACAGAAACTCCTACGAGCAGTACTTC. Together with reference TRBV13 and TRBJ2-7, the CDR3 gives the full variable domain: AAGVIQSPRHLIKEKRETATLKCYPIPRHDTVYWYQQGPGQDPQFLISFYEKMQSDKGSIPDRFSAQQFSDYHSELNMSSLELGDSALYFCASSLDRNSYEQYFGPGTRLTVT.

The rearrangement links TRBV7-6 to TRBJ1-2, with a weak D call TRBD1 (6 bases). CDR1 is SGHVS and CDR2 is FNYEAQ in the germline V gene. Trimming stripped 2 bases from V and 7 bases from J, with 23 bases between. The CDR3 runs to 17 residues. The CDR3 DNA follows: TGTGCCAGCAGCTTATACGACCCCTCGCAGGGGTACTCTGGCTACACCTTC. Translation: CASSLYDPSQGYSGYTF.

This rearrangement joins TRBV11-2 to TRBJ2-7; D is ambiguous. V was pared by 6 bases and J by 0 bases, with 9 bases between. This CDR3 spans 13 amino acids. CDR1 is SGHAT, CDR2 FQNNGV, per germline. CDR3 nucleotide sequence: TGTGCCAGCAGGCGGACGGACTCCTACGAGCAGTACTTC. This gives the protein CASRRTDSYEQYF.

This clone was picked up a small number of times. The chain employs TRBV5-1 and TRBJ2-3; 11 nucleotides agree with TRBD2. Germline lookup yields CDR1 SGHRS and CDR2 YFSETQ. V shed 1 base, J shed 8 bases, and the junction held 6 bases outside the gene matches. This CDR3 region has 15 residues. CDR3 DNA: TGCGCCAGCAGCTTGACTAGCGGGAGTATGGGTACGCAGTATTTT. This encodes CASSLTSGSMGTQYF. The full variable domain, its missing parts supplied by reference TRBV5-1 and TRBJ2-3, is KAGVTQTPRYLIKTRGQQVTLSCSPISGHRSVSWYQQTPGQGLQFLFEYFSETQRNKGNFPGRFSGRQFSNSRSEMNVSTLELGDSALYLCASSLTSGSMGTQYFGPGTRLTVL.

The chain recombines TRBV7-9 with TRBJ2-5, with D unresolved. Germline V lookup: CDR1 SEHNR, CDR2 FQNEAQ (reference sequence). Trimming pared 1 base from V and 7 bases from J, leaving 4 bases between. The CDR3 consists of 11 residues. The CDR3 nucleotides are TGTGCCAGCAGCTTAGAATCGACCCAGTACTTC. The encoded protein is CASSLESTQYF. Drawing the rest from reference TRBV7-9 and TRBJ2-5, the complete variable domain is DTGVSQNPRHKITKRGQNVTFRCDPISEHNRLYWYRQTLGQGPEFLTYFQNEAQLEKSRLLSDRFSAERPKGSFSTLEIQRTEQGDSAMYLCASSLESTQYFGPGTRLLVL.

The chain employs TRBV14 and TRBJ2-1; 9 positions match TRBD2. The CDR3 consists of 15 residues. V dropped 1 base and J dropped 6; count of bases not matched to a gene: 4. CDR1 SGHDN and CDR2 FVKESK come from the germline V gene. The CDR3 protein is CASSQAAGGPNEQFF. The CDR3 DNA reads TGTGCCAGCAGCCAAGCGGCGGGAGGGCCCAATGAGCAGTTCTTC.

The chain has TRBV18 and TRBJ1-4; weak D call: TRBD1 (6 bases). CDR3 length: 21 residues. Trimming took 2 bases from V and 3 from J, leaving 28 bases between them. CDR1 is KGHSH, CDR2 LQKENI, per germline. CDR3 nucleotides: TGTGCCAGCTCACCAAACGGGACAAGCGAGTTTCACAACGGGGCTAATGAAAAACTGTTTTTT. Amino acids: CASSPNGTSEFHNGANEKLFF.

The rearrangement links TRBV18 to TRBJ1-2; TRBD1 might be the D (5 bases). CDR3 size: 15 residues. CDR1 is KGHSH, CDR2 LQKENI, per germline. Trimming removed 2 bases at V and 4 bases at J, with 14 bases between. DNA of the CDR3: TGTGCCAGCTCACCAGGGGGGATACTTATCTATGGCTACACCTTC. It specifies CASSPGGILIYGYTF.

This clone was counted only a few times. V usage is TRBV5-4 and J usage is TRBJ2-1, with D unclear. The CDR3 extends over 12 amino acids. The germline V and J ends were trimmed by 3 bases and 8 bases, with 9 bases remaining between them. Per the germline V gene, CDR1 is SGHNT and CDR2 is YYREEE (reference sequence). The CDR3 DNA is TGTGCCAGCAGCTGGGTCCGGGATGAGCAGTTCTTC. Translated: CASSWVRDEQFF.

The V gene is TRBV5-1, the J gene TRBJ1-2, with D possibly being TRBD1 (5 bases). Looked up from germline, CDR1 is SGHRS and CDR2 is YFSETQ. The CDR3 is 14 residues long. V dropped 4 bases and J dropped 5 bases, with 15 bases sitting between them. CDR3 in DNA: TGCGCCAGCAGCAGTCAGTCCGGGGCTTATGGCTACACCTTC. This encodes CASSSQSGAYGYTF.

V and J are TRBV5-6 and TRBJ2-3, with 10 positions matching TRBD2. This CDR3 spans 16 amino acids. Trimming removed 4 bases from V and 2 bases from J; junction bases left unmatched: 7. The germline V gene encodes CDR1 SGHDT and CDR2 YYEEEE. The CDR3 nucleotides read TGTGCCAGCAGCACACCGGGACTAGCGCTCACAGATACGCAGTATTTT. This codes for CASSTPGLALTDTQYF.

The CDR3 DNA reads TGCGCCAGCAGCTTGTTAGGGATGGTAGGCGAAAAACTGTTTTTT. Its translation: CASSLLGMVGEKLFF. J is TRBJ1-4 and V is TRBV5-1; D gene uncertain. This CDR3 comprises 15 residues. CDR1 and CDR2 from the germline V gene are SGHRS and YFSETQ. Trimming stripped 1 base from V and 8 bases from J, with 15 bases between.

The chain recombines TRBV25-1 with TRBJ2-4; tentatively, D is TRBD2 (5 bases). V lost 7 bases and J 10 bases, leaving 14 bases between the germline ends. The CDR3 runs to 12 residues. Per the germline V gene, CDR1 is MGHDK and CDR2 is SYGVNS. CDR3 residues: CASTGSKRIQYF. CDR3 coding DNA: TGTGCCAGCACGGGGTCAAAGAGGATTCAGTACTTC.

This clone was picked up a small number of times. V gene TRBV11-2 combines with J gene TRBJ1-2; D unclear. Germline-derived CDR1 and CDR2 are SGHAT and FQNNGV. The CDR3 has 14 amino acids. V lost 3 bases and J 2 bases, leaving 10 bases between the germline ends. The CDR3 loop is CASSFGRGNYGYTF. CDR3 in DNA: TGTGCCAGCAGCTTCGGGCGAGGAAACTATGGCTACACCTTC.

There are a few counts of this clone. In DNA, the CDR3 is TGTGCCAGCAGTAGGGGCGGGCGCGTAGCTGGTAATGAAAAACTGTTTTTT. Protein: CASSRGGRVAGNEKLFF. The V and J genes are TRBV2 and TRBJ1-4; weak D call: TRBD1 (5 bases). Germline values: CDR1 SNHLY, CDR2 FYNNEI. With 5 bases removed from V and 4 bases from J, the gap between germline ends came to 20 bases. There are 17 residues in the CDR3.

The chain employs TRBV7-9 and TRBJ1-5, with 9 bases that match TRBD1. The CDR3 has 15 amino acids. Germline loops: CDR1 SEHNR, CDR2 FQNEAQ (reference sequence). Trimming cost V 4 bases and J 4 bases; bases outside gene matches: 5. CDR3 residues: CASSSGQGGNQPQHF. The CDR3 DNA reads TGTGCCAGCAGCTCGGGACAGGGAGGAAATCAGCCCCAGCATTTT.

CDR3 loop: CASSHTGAGYTF. As DNA, the CDR3 is TGTGCCAGCAGCCATACAGGAGCCGGCTACACCTTC. This chain links TRBV5-4 with TRBJ1-2, with D perhaps matching TRBD1 (5 bases). With 4 bases removed from V and 8 bases from J, the gap between germline ends came to 12 bases. Germline CDR1 reads SGHNT; CDR2 reads YYREEE (reference sequence). This CDR3 contains 12 residues.

V and J are TRBV6-5 and TRBJ1-2, with D maybe TRBD1 (5 bases). Germline V CDR1 and CDR2: MNHEY, SVGAGI. CDR3 size: 13 residues. With 7 bases removed from V and 10 bases from J, the gap between germline ends came to 19 bases. CDR3 amino acids: CASTPNGEGTYTF. In DNA form, the CDR3 reads TGTGCCAGCACCCCGAATGGTGAGGGGACCTACACCTTC.